These T cell receptor beta chains were read from a single sample in a study of blood T cell repertoires in COVID-19. Sequencing used immunoSEQ multiplex PCR; TCRdb keeps in-frame clones, though not all of them. The data hold about 490,000 clones, with 70% to 90% observed a single time. Input material: peripheral blood. The receptors originated from a human donor in a cohort sampled during active COVID-19. Both conserved end residues are part of each CDR3. The order of the fields is J gene, V gene, clone size, D gene, CDR3 DNA, CDR3 protein. D genes are given only for firm matches. Where a row states a size, it is once, few, many or the class of an expanded clone; other rows omit it.

TRBJ2-7 | TRBV11-2 | - | TRBD1 | TGTGCCAGCAGCTTAGACCGCCCAGGGGGCTACGAGCAGTACTTC | CASSLDRPGGYEQYF
TRBJ2-2 | TRBV11-3 | once | - | TGTGCCAGCAGCTTATCCCCAGGGCAGCACGGGGAGCTGTTTTTT | CASSLSPGQHGELFF
TRBJ1-2 | TRBV7-8 | once | TRBD1 | TGTGCCAGCAGCTTAGGACAGGGCTTTGGCTACACCTTC | CASSLGQGFGYTF
TRBJ1-3 | TRBV5-4 | - | - | TGTGCCAGCAGCTTGGGACACCACTCTGGAAACACCATATATTTT | CASSLGHHSGNTIYF
TRBJ1-5 | TRBV19 | once | - | TGTGCCAGTAGTCCTAGACAGGCTATCACCCATCAGCCCCAGCATTTT | CASSPRQAITHQPQHF
TRBJ2-3 | TRBV11-2 | - | TRBD2 | TGTGCCAGCAGCTTGCGGCGGGAGGGCCGCACAGATACGCAGTATTTT | CASSLRREGRTDTQYF
TRBJ1-1 | TRBV6-6 | - | TRBD1 | TGTGCCAGCAGTTATGGGACAGAAATGAACACTGAAGCTTTCTTT | CASSYGTEMNTEAFF
TRBJ1-1 | TRBV6-5 | - | TRBD1 | TGTGCCAGCAGGCAGACAGGGAAATATACTGAAGCTTTCTTT | CASRQTGKYTEAFF
TRBJ2-2 | TRBV19 | - | - | TGTGCCAGTAACGAGCTAGCCAAAGGTACCGGGGAGCTGTTTTTT | CASNELAKGTGELFF
TRBJ2-7 | TRBV19 | - | TRBD1 | TGTGCCAGTAGTCCCACAGGGGGTCCTTACGAGCAGTACTTC | CASSPTGGPYEQYF
TRBJ1-1 | TRBV12-3/TRBV12-4 | once | - | TGTGCCAGCAGTTCGCGTATGAGTGCGGCAGCTTTCTTT | CASSSRMSAAAFF
TRBJ1-3 | TRBV5-6 | - | - | TGTGCCAGCAGCTTGCCCGGGGGCACCATATATTTT | CASSLPGGTIYF
TRBJ1-2 | TRBV6-2/TRBV6-3 | once | - | TGTGCCAGCAGCCTCACTAGAGGGAGTGGCTACACCTTC | CASSLTRGSGYTF
TRBJ1-1 | TRBV5-6 | - | - | TGTGCCAGCAGCTTGGGAGGCTCGGGGGGCAAAGCTTTCTTT | CASSLGGSGGKAFF
TRBJ2-2 | TRBV6-1 | once | - | TGTGCCAGCAGTGAAGTCAGGGCTACCGGGGAGCTGTTTTTT | CASSEVRATGELFF
TRBJ1-1 | TRBV7-9 | - | TRBD1 | TGTGCCAGCAGCCTCAACATACAGGGGCGGGATCGGACTGAAGCTTTCTTT | CASSLNIQGRDRTEAFF
TRBJ2-7 | TRBV7-8 | - | TRBD2 | TGTGCCAGCAGCTCGACTAGCGAGACGATCTACGAGCAGTACTTC | CASSSTSETIYEQYF
TRBJ1-2 | TRBV30 | - | TRBD1 | TGTGCCTGGAGTCAGACAGGGGCGGATGGCTACACCTTC | CAWSQTGADGYTF
TRBJ1-4 | TRBV19 | once | - | TGTGCCAGTAGATCCAGCGAGAGTGAAAAACTGTTTTTT | CASRSSESEKLFF
TRBJ2-1 | TRBV27 | - | TRBD2 | TGTGCCAGCGGACCGGGACTAGCTCCCGATGAGCAGTTCTTC | CASGPGLAPDEQFF
TRBJ2-1 | TRBV5-6 | many | - | TGTGCCAGCAGCTTGAGCCGGGACTCCAAGTTCTTC | CASSLSRDSKFF
TRBJ1-2 | TRBV29-1 | - | - | TGCAGCGTTGAAGATCCTTGGGCAGAATCTCACTTC | CSVEDPWAESHF
TRBJ1-3 | TRBV30 | few | - | TGTGCCGCACAGGGTTCTGGAAACACCATATATTTT | CAAQGSGNTIYF
TRBJ2-7 | TRBV6-5 | - | - | TGTGCCAGCAGTTACGATCGGACTAACTACGAGCAGTACTTC | CASSYDRTNYEQYF
TRBJ1-6 | TRBV5-8 | once | - | TGTGCCAGCAGCGGGGCCGCGGGGCCCCCACCCCTCCACTTT | CASSGAAGPPPLHF
TRBJ1-2 | TRBV4-3 | - | - | TGCGCCAGCAGCCAAGTAGGCCAGGGAACTAACTATGGCTACACCTTC | CASSQVGQGTNYGYTF
TRBJ2-7 | TRBV4-2 | - | TRBD1 | TGTGCCAGCAGCCTAAGCTGGTCGGCAGGGGGTAGCTACGAGCAGTACTTC | CASSLSWSAGGSYEQYF
TRBJ1-5 | TRBV7-9 | - | TRBD1 | TGTGCCAGCAGCTCCGGGACAGGTGTAGGTCAGCCCCAGCATTTT | CASSSGTGVGQPQHF
TRBJ2-7 | TRBV7-2 | few | TRBD1 | TGTGCCAGCAGCCCCAGGGGGAGCTTCTCCTACGAGCAGTACTTC | CASSPRGSFSYEQYF
TRBJ2-6 | TRBV24-1 | - | - | TGTGCCACCAGTGATTTGCAAGCGCCCTCTGGGGCCAACGTCCTGACTTTC | CATSDLQAPSGANVLTF
TRBJ2-3 | TRBV24-1 | - | - | TGTGCCACCAGTGATCCAGCCGGACAGTCGTCGACCTTAGATACGCAGTATTTT | CATSDPAGQSSTLDTQYF
TRBJ1-1 | TRBV7-2 | - | - | TGTGCCAGCAGCTGGGAGGTAAACACTGAAGCTTTCTTT | CASSWEVNTEAFF
TRBJ2-3 | TRBV4-3 | - | - | TGCGCCAGCAGCCAAGGCGGTGGCACAGATACGCAGTATTTT | CASSQGGGTDTQYF
TRBJ1-1 | TRBV7-9 | - | - | TGTGCCAGCAGCTTAGCCGGGGAAGCTTTCTTT | CASSLAGEAFF
TRBJ1-5 | TRBV19 | once | TRBD1 | TGTGCCAGTAGTGGTCCTAACAGGGGCGGCCAGCCCCAGCATTTT | CASSGPNRGGQPQHF
TRBJ2-2 | TRBV18 | - | TRBD2 | TGTGCCAGCTCAAAGACTAGCGGGAGAGGTGACGGGGAGCTGTTTTTT | CASSKTSGRGDGELFF
TRBJ2-7 | TRBV7-8 | once | - | TGTGCCAGCAGCTCCCCGACCCAGCGGACCTACGAGCAGTACTTC | CASSSPTQRTYEQYF
TRBJ1-1 | TRBV30 | - | - | TGTGCCTGGAGTGTAAGGCAGGGGTCGAGAGCTTTCTTT | CAWSVRQGSRAFF
TRBJ2-2 | TRBV5-6 | - | TRBD1 | TGTGCCAGCAGCTTCCCGGGGACAGGGCTCGGGGAGCTGTTTTTT | CASSFPGTGLGELFF
TRBJ2-3 | TRBV27 | - | TRBD1 | TGTGCCACCAGACAGGGGGGCACAGATACGCAGTATTTT | CATRQGGTDTQYF
TRBJ1-4 | TRBV30 | - | - | TGTGCCTGGAGTGGCGGGCTAGGAAGTGAAAAACTGTTTTTT | CAWSGGLGSEKLFF
TRBJ1-6 | TRBV19 | - | - | TGTGCCAGTAATCTGGGACACCGTAATTCACCCCTCCACTTT | CASNLGHRNSPLHF
TRBJ2-2 | TRBV18 | - | - | TGTGCCAGCTCACCGGAGGTGAACACCGGGGAGCTGTTTTTT | CASSPEVNTGELFF
TRBJ1-2 | TRBV10-2 | - | - | TGCGCCAGCAGTGATAGCGGGGGGGCCGTTAACTATGGCTACACCTTC | CASSDSGGAVNYGYTF
TRBJ1-2 | TRBV5-6 | - | - | TGTGCCAGCAGTCAGAATATGAACTATGGCTACACCTTC | CASSQNMNYGYTF
TRBJ2-7 | TRBV5-1 | - | TRBD1 | TGCGCCAGCAGCTTGGGGCAGGGGGCAGGTTACGAGCAGTACTTC | CASSLGQGAGYEQYF
TRBJ2-1 | TRBV7-2 | - | TRBD2 | TGTGCCAGCAGCTTAGGGGGGAGGGCCGGGGATGAGCAGTTCTTC | CASSLGGRAGDEQFF
TRBJ1-5 | TRBV5-6 | - | TRBD1 | TGTGCCAGCAGCTTATTTAGACAGGGATATGCTCAGCCCCAGCATTTT | CASSLFRQGYAQPQHF
TRBJ1-4 | TRBV28 | - | - | TGTGCCAGCAGCAAGGAGGTTTCGGAGGTTAATGAAAAACTGTTTTTT | CASSKEVSEVNEKLFF
TRBJ1-2 | TRBV30 | - | - | TGTGCCTGGAGTCCCCTTCGGTATGGCTACACCTTC | CAWSPLRYGYTF
TRBJ1-5 | TRBV6-5 | - | TRBD1 | TGTGCCAGCAGTTATGGCAGGGGGTCCAATCAGCCCCAGCATTTT | CASSYGRGSNQPQHF
TRBJ1-1 | TRBV3-1/TRBV3-2 | - | - | TGTGCCAGCAGCAACCGAGGCACTGAAGCTTTCTTT | CASSNRGTEAFF
TRBJ2-5 | TRBV5-4 | few | - | TGTGCCAGCAGCGGGCCTTTAGAAGCGGCTGGGACCCAGTACTTC | CASSGPLEAAGTQYF
TRBJ2-7 | TRBV14 | - | TRBD1 | TGTGCCAGCAGCCGGGACAGGGTAGTAGCTAAGTACGAGCAGTACTTC | CASSRDRVVAKYEQYF
TRBJ2-2 | TRBV10-2 | - | TRBD1 | TGCGCCAGCCGTAGACAGGGGAACACCGGGGAGCTGTTTTTT | CASRRQGNTGELFF